These 31 T cell receptor beta chains originate from one sample sequenced in a study of blood T cell repertoires in COVID-19. Libraries were prepared by immunoSEQ multiplex PCR; TCRdb keeps only in-frame clonotypes and omits some of them. Of about 260,000 clones listed, around 78% are singletons. Material: peripheral blood. These receptors were collected from a man in his sixties who had recovered from COVID-19.

Here the CDR3 DNA reads TGTGCCAGCAGCTTAACGGGGGGTATCTCCTACAATGAGCAGTTCTTC. Translation: CASSLTGGISYNEQFF. V gene TRBV7-3 combines with J gene TRBJ2-1; weak D call: TRBD2 (6 bases). CDR3 length: 16 amino acids. Trimming cost V 0 bases and J 0 bases, with 9 bases left between them. Looked up from germline, CDR1 is SGHTA and CDR2 is FQGTGA.

V and J are TRBV5-1 and TRBJ2-1; tentative D call: TRBD2 (6 bases). The V and J ends lost 3 bases and 0 bases respectively, with 13 bases between them. The CDR3 runs to 16 residues. Germline V gene lookup returns CDR1 SGHRS and CDR2 YFSETQ. CDR3: CASSYGGISSYNEQFF. In DNA, the CDR3 is TGCGCCAGCAGCTATGGCGGGATCAGCTCCTACAATGAGCAGTTCTTC.

A few counts support this clone. The rearrangement joins TRBV5-6 to TRBJ1-2; 7 bases match TRBD1. The V and J ends lost 0 bases and 4 bases, in that order; junction bases with no gene match: 6. The CDR3 is made up of 15 amino acids. CDR1 and CDR2 (germline): SGHDT, YYEEEE. CDR3 in amino acids: CASSLDRGLSYGYTF. The CDR3 coding sequence is TGTGCCAGCAGCTTGGACAGGGGACTGTCCTATGGCTACACCTTC.

The chain carries TRBV19 and TRBJ2-1; 8 bases are a match to TRBD2. CDR1 and CDR2 from the germline V gene are LNHDA and SQIVND (reference sequence). The trim removed 3 bases at V and 6 bases at J, leaving 7 bases unmatched. The CDR3 sequence is 15 residues long. CDR3 DNA sequence: TGTGCCAGTAGTATCACGGGACTAGTCGGCAATGAGCAGTTCTTC. Its protein product is CASSITGLVGNEQFF.

The chain employs TRBV6-4 and TRBJ2-1; 7 nucleotides agree with TRBD2. The CDR3 is made up of 12 amino acids. Per germline, CDR1 MRHNA and CDR2 SNTAGT. Unmatched junction bases numbered 9, after V lost 10 bases and J lost 9 bases. The CDR3 spells CAISGTMSEQFF. The CDR3, as DNA: TGTGCCATTTCCGGGACTATGAGTGAGCAGTTCTTC.

The V call is TRBV7-3, the J call TRBJ2-3; no firm D call. The germline gives CDR1 SGHTA, CDR2 FQGTGA. CDR3 length: 13 residues. The V end lost 7 bases, the J end lost 6 bases, and 14 bases lay between the germline ends. Here the CDR3 DNA reads TGTGCCAGCACCCTACCCGGGTCCGATACGCAGTATTTT. Translated, it gives CASTLPGSDTQYF.

The genes are TRBV11-2 and TRBJ2-7; 12 nucleotides agree with TRBD1. CDR1 SGHAT and CDR2 FQNNGV come from the germline V gene. This CDR3 is 17 amino acids long. V shed 3 bases, J shed 9 bases, and the junction held 15 bases outside the gene matches. The CDR3 DNA follows: TGTGCCAGCAGCTTGGGGGACAGGGGGCGCCCCAATAGTCGGCAGTACTTC. It encodes CASSLGDRGRPNSRQYF.

The chain joins TRBV12-3 or TRBV12-4 to TRBJ1-5; TRBD1 agrees at 7 bases. The ends lost 6 bases at V and 5 bases at J; junction bases unmatched: 4. This CDR3 contains 13 residues. The chain's CDR3 is CASRHRGDQPQHF. The CDR3 nucleotides read TGTGCCAGCAGACACAGGGGAGATCAGCCCCAGCATTTT.

The chain carries TRBV11-3 and TRBJ1-1; TRBD1 matches 7 bases. The V and J ends lost 1 base and 7 bases, in that order; junction bases with no gene match: 3. CDR1 and CDR2 from the germline V gene are SGHNT and YENEEA. There are 13 residues in the CDR3. The CDR3 loop is CASSLGTGLEAFF. The CDR3 DNA reads as TGTGCCAGCAGCTTAGGGACAGGCCTTGAAGCTTTCTTT.

V usage is TRBV27 and J usage is TRBJ2-3; 10 bases agree with TRBD2. The CDR3 runs to 16 residues. The J segment lost 4 bases and the V segment lost 5 bases, leaving 9 bases of the junction unmatched. CDR1 is MNHEY and CDR2 is SMNVEV in the germline V gene (reference sequence). CDR3 amino acids: CASSQPSGGTSDTQYF. CDR3 bases: TGTGCCAGCAGTCAACCTAGCGGGGGCACCTCAGATACGCAGTATTTT.

V is TRBV12-3 or TRBV12-4 and J is TRBJ1-2; no definite D call. The CDR3 has 13 residues. The germline V and J ends were trimmed by 5 bases and 4 bases, with 11 bases remaining between them. CDR3 DNA sequence: TGTGCCAGCAGTCCCCAGGACTCCTATGGCTACACCTTC. Translation: CASSPQDSYGYTF.

The chain combines TRBV6-1 with TRBJ2-3; the match to TRBD2 covers 7 bases. The V gene end was trimmed by 4 bases and the J gene end by 2 bases; junction bases not matched to a gene: 9. Germline V lookup: CDR1 MNHNS, CDR2 SASEGT. This CDR3 has 16 residues. The CDR3 nucleotides read TGTGCCAGCAGTGCCAGAGCGGGAAGGGACACAGATACGCAGTATTTT. Translating it yields CASSARAGRDTDTQYF.

This clone occurred once. V gene TRBV19 combines with J gene TRBJ2-1; 9 positions agree with TRBD2. CDR3 length equals 16 residues. J was trimmed by 3 bases and V by 4 bases; bases with no gene match: 7. The germline gives CDR1 LNHDA, CDR2 SQIVND (reference sequence). CDR3 protein: CASSNRLAENYNEQFF. CDR3 DNA sequence: TGTGCCAGTAGTAACCGACTAGCGGAAAACTACAATGAGCAGTTCTTC.

The V and J genes are TRBV6-5 and TRBJ2-4, with 11 bases aligning to TRBD2. V trimming: 8 bases; J trimming: 5 bases; junction bases outside the gene matches: 5. The CDR3 is 14 residues long. Germline V CDR1 and CDR2: MNHEY, SVGAGI. CDR3 DNA: TGTGCCAGCCAGACTAGCGGGGCCCAAAACATTCAGTACTTC. This encodes CASQTSGAQNIQYF.

The V and J genes are TRBV5-4 and TRBJ2-1, with 9 bases matching TRBD2. The CDR3 has 14 amino acids. Looked up from germline, CDR1 is SGHNT and CDR2 is YYREEE (reference sequence). The J segment lost 5 bases and the V segment lost 4 bases, leaving 4 bases of the junction unmatched. The CDR3 coding sequence is TGTGCCAGCAGCCGTAGCGGGAGAGACAATGAGCAGTTCTTC. Translated, it gives CASSRSGRDNEQFF. Full variable domain (outside the CDR3, taken from reference TRBV5-4 and TRBJ2-1): ETGVTQSPTHLIKTRGQQVTLRCSSQSGHNTVSWYQQALGQGPQFIFQYYREEENGRGNFPPRFSGLQFPNYSSELNVNALELDDSALYLCASSRSGRDNEQFFGPGTRLTVL.

The chain has TRBV5-6 and TRBJ1-5; D possibly corresponds to TRBD1 (5 bases). The CDR3 has 13 amino acids. Looked up from germline, CDR1 is SGHDT and CDR2 is YYEEEE. V lost 4 bases to trimming and J lost 2 bases, with 7 bases between them. The CDR3 reads CASSGGGNQPQHF. The CDR3 DNA sequence: TGTGCCAGCAGCGGGGGGGGCAATCAGCCCCAGCATTTT. The whole variable domain, remainder taken from reference TRBV5-6 and TRBJ1-5, is DAGVTQSPTHLIKTRGQQVTLRCSPKSGHDTVSWYQQALGQGPQFIFQYYEEEERQRGNFPDRFSGHQFPNYSSELNVNALLLGDSALYLCASSGGGNQPQHFGDGTRLSIL.

J is TRBJ1-1 and V is TRBV7-2; a weak D match, TRBD1 (6 bases). Trimming took off 5 bases at V and 1 base at J, with 11 bases between the two ends. CDR1 is SGHTA, CDR2 FQGNSA, per germline. The CDR3 sequence is 14 residues long. The CDR3: CASSPGTPNTEAFF. CDR3 in DNA: TGTGCCAGCAGCCCCGGGACACCGAACACTGAAGCTTTCTTT.

This clone has only one observation. V gene TRBV9 combines with J gene TRBJ2-1; 8 bases align to TRBD2. CDR1 is SGDLS, CDR2 YYNGEE, per germline. The CDR3 contains 17 residues. Unmatched junction bases numbered 17, after V lost 3 bases and J lost 9 bases. CDR3 protein: CASSEPGSGAGEGEQFF. DNA for the CDR3: TGTGCCAGCAGCGAGCCGGGTTCGGGAGCGGGAGAGGGTGAGCAGTTCTTC.

This chain uses TRBV5-8 with TRBJ2-5, with 12 bases fitting TRBD2. The germline V gene has CDR1 SGHTS and CDR2 YDEGEE. The CDR3 totals 15 residues. Losses at the gene ends were 3 bases for V and 4 bases for J; bases not matched to a gene: 4. In nucleotides, the CDR3 is TGTGCCAGCAGCTCTCGACTAGCGGGGGTAGAGACCCAGTACTTC. Translating it yields CASSSRLAGVETQYF.

The chain carries TRBV4-1 and TRBJ2-5, with 7 bases lining up with TRBD1. Per germline, CDR1 MGHRA and CDR2 YSYEKL. The CDR3 is 14 amino acids. Losses at the gene ends were 3 bases for V and 6 bases for J; bases not matched to a gene: 7. CDR3 protein: CASSHLTGDQTQYF. The CDR3 DNA reads as TGCGCCAGCAGCCACCTCACAGGGGACCAGACCCAGTACTTC.

J is TRBJ2-3 and V is TRBV10-3; D is possibly TRBD2 (5 bases). Germline CDR1 is ENHRY and CDR2 is SYGVKD. The CDR3 is 11 amino acids. The germline V and J ends were trimmed by 11 bases and 6 bases, with 12 bases remaining between them. The CDR3 nucleotides read TGTGCCTCCGGGGTTTTGGATACGCAGTATTTT. This encodes CASGVLDTQYF.

The rearrangement uses TRBV5-1 and TRBJ2-5; D is possibly TRBD1 (5 bases). From germline, CDR1 is SGHRS and CDR2 YFSETQ. This CDR3 region has 16 residues. Trimming removed 0 bases at V and 5 bases at J, with 17 bases between. The CDR3 protein is CASSLAATAMRETQYF. CDR3 sequence (DNA): TGCGCCAGCAGCTTGGCCGCGACAGCCATGAGGGAGACCCAGTACTTC.

This clone was picked up a small number of times. V usage is TRBV2 and J usage is TRBJ2-7, with 7 bases identical to TRBD2. V shed 3 bases, J shed 2 bases, and the junction held 4 bases outside the gene matches. Germline V gene sequence: CDR1 SNHLY, CDR2 FYNNEI. The CDR3 runs 14 residues. DNA of the CDR3: TGTGCCAGCAGTGAGGGCAGCGGGGCCTACGAGCAGTACTTC. Encoded protein: CASSEGSGAYEQYF. Full variable domain (outside the CDR3, taken from reference TRBV2 and TRBJ2-7): EPEVTQTPSHQVTQMGQEVILRCVPISNHLYFYWYRQILGQKVEFLVSFYNNEISEKSEIFDDQFSVERPDGSNFTLKIRSTKLEDSAMYFCASSEGSGAYEQYFGPGTRLTVT.

This rearrangement joins TRBV5-5 to TRBJ1-3; possible D gene TRBD1, 6 bases. Germline values: CDR1 SGHKS, CDR2 YYEKEE (reference sequence). The CDR3 has 17 amino acids. The V end lost 0 bases, the J end lost 0 bases, and 13 bases lay between the germline ends. Here the CDR3 reads CASSLEEGGSSGNTIYF. CDR3 coding DNA: TGTGCCAGCAGCTTGGAAGAGGGGGGGAGCTCTGGAAACACCATATATTTT. Based on the CDR3 plus reference TRBV5-5 and TRBJ1-3, the full variable domain is DAGVTQSPTHLIKTRGQQVTLRCSPISGHKSVSWYQQVLGQGPQFIFQYYEKEERGRGNFPDRFSARQFPNYSSELNVNALLLGDSALYLCASSLEEGGSSGNTIYFGEGSWLTVV.

In its sample, this clone was seen once. The J gene is TRBJ2-1, the V gene TRBV7-2; 9 nucleotides match TRBD2. The CDR3 contains 15 residues. The V segment lost 1 base and the J segment 6 bases; nucleotides outside the gene matches: 4. The germline gives CDR1 SGHTA, CDR2 FQGNSA. DNA for the CDR3: TGTGCCAGCAGCTTAGTTGGTAGCGGGGGCAATGAGCAGTTCTTC. This codes for CASSLVGSGGNEQFF.

This clone came up a few times. CDR3 DNA sequence: TGTGCCAGTTTAGGGGTAGCGGTTTCCTACGAGCAGTACTTC. Its translation: CASLGVAVSYEQYF. The chain uses TRBV28 and TRBJ2-7, with a tentative D call TRBD2 (6 bases). The CDR3 spans 14 residues. In germline, CDR1 is MDHEN, CDR2 SYDVKM. V gave up 9 bases and J gave up 1 base, with 16 bases separating them. The full variable domain, its missing parts supplied by reference TRBV28 and TRBJ2-7, is DVKVTQSSRYLVKRTGEKVFLECVQDMDHENMFWYRQDPGLGLRLIYFSYDVKMKEKGDIPEGYSVSREKKERFSLILESASTNQTSMYLCASLGVAVSYEQYFGPGTRLTVT.

This chain links TRBV9 with TRBJ1-2; TRBD1 agrees at 7 bases. This CDR3 has 17 residues. Germline V lookup: CDR1 SGDLS, CDR2 YYNGEE. V dropped 3 bases and J dropped 2; count of bases not matched to a gene: 13. This CDR3 is CASSEPMQQGRNYGYTF. The CDR3 DNA sequence: TGTGCCAGCAGCGAACCCATGCAACAGGGGAGGAACTATGGCTACACCTTC.

The J gene is TRBJ2-3, the V gene TRBV5-4; a weak D match, TRBD2 (6 bases). Trimming removed 2 bases from V and 7 bases from J, with 11 bases in between. This CDR3 comprises 13 residues. The germline gives CDR1 SGHNT, CDR2 YYREEE (reference sequence). CDR3 residues: CASSFRGRYTQYF. The CDR3 DNA is TGTGCCAGCAGCTTCCGGGGGAGGTATACGCAGTATTTT.

The rearrangement links TRBV28 to TRBJ1-3; D uncertain. CDR3 length equals 16 residues. Germline V gene sequence: CDR1 MDHEN, CDR2 SYDVKM. V shed 4 bases and J shed 0 bases, with 13 bases lying between them. As DNA, the CDR3 is TGTGCCAGCAGTTCAGGTTTTCGTTTCTCTGGAAACACCATATATTTT. Protein product: CASSSGFRFSGNTIYF.

The CDR3 spells CASSPYTSGANVLTF. CDR3 sequence (DNA): TGTGCCAGCAGCCCCTATACCTCTGGGGCCAACGTCCTGACTTTC. This chain links TRBV11-2 with TRBJ2-6; D ambiguous. The CDR3 loop spans 15 amino acids. Germline V gives CDR1 SGHAT, CDR2 FQNNGV. The V end lost 5 bases, the J end lost 0 bases, and 8 bases lay between the germline ends. Variable domain in full (rest from reference TRBV11-2 and TRBJ2-6): EAGVAQSPRYKIIEKRQSVAFWCNPISGHATLYWYQQILGQGPKLLIQFQNNGVVDDSQLPKDRFSAERLKGVDSTLKIQPAKLEDSAVYLCASSPYTSGANVLTFGAGSRLTVL.

This clone has just one count. The rearrangement joins TRBV7-2 to TRBJ2-5; 7 nucleotides align to TRBD1. The CDR3 contains 15 residues. J gave up 0 bases and V 1 base, and 2 bases lay outside the gene matches. CDR1 SGHTA and CDR2 FQGNSA come from the germline V gene. The CDR3 sequence: CASSLVRGNQETQYF. Here the CDR3 DNA reads TGTGCCAGCAGCTTAGTCAGGGGGAACCAAGAGACCCAGTACTTC.